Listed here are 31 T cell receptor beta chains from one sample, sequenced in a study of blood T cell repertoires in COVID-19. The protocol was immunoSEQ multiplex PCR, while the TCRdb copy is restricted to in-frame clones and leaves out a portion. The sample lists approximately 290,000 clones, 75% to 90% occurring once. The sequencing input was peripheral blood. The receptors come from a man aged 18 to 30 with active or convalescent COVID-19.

The CDR3 spells CASSPGLAIGSETQYF. Written as DNA, the CDR3 is TGCGCCAGCAGCCCCGGGCTAGCAATTGGGTCGGAGACCCAGTACTTC. The chain uses TRBV5-1 and TRBJ2-5; the D gene is possibly TRBD2 (5 bases). The CDR3 has 16 amino acids. Germline loops: CDR1 SGHRS, CDR2 YFSETQ. V was cut by 4 bases and J by 5 bases, with 21 bases left in between.

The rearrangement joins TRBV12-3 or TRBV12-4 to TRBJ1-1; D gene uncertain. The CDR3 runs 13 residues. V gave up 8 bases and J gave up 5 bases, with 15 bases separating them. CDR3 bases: TGTGCCAGCCGGGATTCGCGAAGTACTGAAGCTTTCTTT. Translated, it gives CASRDSRSTEAFF.

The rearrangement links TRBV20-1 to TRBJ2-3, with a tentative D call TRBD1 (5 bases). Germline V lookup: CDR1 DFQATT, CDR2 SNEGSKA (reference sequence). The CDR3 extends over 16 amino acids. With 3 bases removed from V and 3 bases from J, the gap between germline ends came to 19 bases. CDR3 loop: CSASPFQGRPTDTQYF. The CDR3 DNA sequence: TGCAGTGCTAGTCCTTTTCAGGGCAGACCTACAGATACGCAGTATTTT.

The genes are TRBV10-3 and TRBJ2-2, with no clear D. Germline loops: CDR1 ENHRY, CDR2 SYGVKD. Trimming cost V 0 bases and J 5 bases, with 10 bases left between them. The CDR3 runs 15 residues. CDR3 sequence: CAISESGLGTGELFF. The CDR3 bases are TGTGCCATCAGTGAGTCGGGTCTAGGAACCGGGGAGCTGTTTTTT.

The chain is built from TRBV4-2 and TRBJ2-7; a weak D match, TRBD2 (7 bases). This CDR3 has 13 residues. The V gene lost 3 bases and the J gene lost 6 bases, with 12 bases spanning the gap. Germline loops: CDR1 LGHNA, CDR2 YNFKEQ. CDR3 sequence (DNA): TGTGCCAGCAGCCAGTACGGGGGGCTCGAGCAGTACTTC. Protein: CASSQYGGLEQYF.

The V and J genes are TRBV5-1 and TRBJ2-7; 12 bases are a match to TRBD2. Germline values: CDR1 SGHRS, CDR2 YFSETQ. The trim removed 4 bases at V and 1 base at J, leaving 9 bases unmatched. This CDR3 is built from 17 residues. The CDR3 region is CASSPRLAGDLSYEQYF. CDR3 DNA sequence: TGCGCCAGCAGCCCCCGACTAGCGGGAGATTTATCCTACGAGCAGTACTTC.

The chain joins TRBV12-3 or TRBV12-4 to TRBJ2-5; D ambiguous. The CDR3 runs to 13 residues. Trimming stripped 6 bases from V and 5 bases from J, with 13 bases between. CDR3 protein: CASSRARTETQYF. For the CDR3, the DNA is TGTGCCAGCAGCCGCGCTAGAACGGAGACCCAGTACTTC.

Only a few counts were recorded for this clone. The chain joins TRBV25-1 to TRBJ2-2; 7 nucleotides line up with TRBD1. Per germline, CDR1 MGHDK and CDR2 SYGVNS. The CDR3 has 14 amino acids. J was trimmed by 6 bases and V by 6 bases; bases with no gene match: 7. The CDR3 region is CASRSDRDAGELFF. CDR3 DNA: TGTGCCAGCAGATCAGACAGGGACGCCGGGGAGCTGTTTTTT.

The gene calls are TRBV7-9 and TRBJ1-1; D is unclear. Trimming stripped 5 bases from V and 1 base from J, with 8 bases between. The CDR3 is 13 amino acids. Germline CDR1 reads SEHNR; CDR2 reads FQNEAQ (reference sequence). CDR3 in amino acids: CASSIDGNTEAFF. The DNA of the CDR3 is TGTGCCAGCAGCATAGACGGGAACACTGAAGCTTTCTTT.

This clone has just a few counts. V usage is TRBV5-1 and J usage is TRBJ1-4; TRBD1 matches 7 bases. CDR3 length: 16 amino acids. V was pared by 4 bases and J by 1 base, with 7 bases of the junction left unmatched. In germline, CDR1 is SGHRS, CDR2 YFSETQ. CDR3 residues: CASSLGQPITNEKLFF. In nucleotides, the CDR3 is TGCGCCAGCAGCCTGGGACAGCCAATAACTAATGAAAAACTGTTTTTT. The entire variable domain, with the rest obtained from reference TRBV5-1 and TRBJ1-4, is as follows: KAGVTQTPRYLIKTRGQQVTLSCSPISGHRSVSWYQQTPGQGLQFLFEYFSETQRNKGNFPGRFSGRQFSNSRSEMNVSTLELGDSALYLCASSLGQPITNEKLFFGSGTQLSVL.

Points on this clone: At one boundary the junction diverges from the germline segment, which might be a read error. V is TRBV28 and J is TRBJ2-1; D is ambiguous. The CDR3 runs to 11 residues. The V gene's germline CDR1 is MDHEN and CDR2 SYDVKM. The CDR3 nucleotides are TGTGCCAGCAGTTTGTACAGTGAGCAGTTCTTC. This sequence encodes CASSLYSEQFF.

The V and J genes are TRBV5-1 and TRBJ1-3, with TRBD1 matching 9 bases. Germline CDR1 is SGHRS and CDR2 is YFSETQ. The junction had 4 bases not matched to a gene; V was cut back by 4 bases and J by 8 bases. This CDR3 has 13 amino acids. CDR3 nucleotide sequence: TGCGCCAGCAGCGAAGACAGGGGGGACACCATATATTTT. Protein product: CASSEDRGDTIYF.

The CDR3 reads CASSYQAANYGYTF. The CDR3 DNA reads as TGTGCCAGCAGTTACCAGGCCGCTAACTATGGCTACACCTTC. The J gene is TRBJ1-2, the V gene TRBV6-5; no reliable D call. From germline, CDR1 is MNHEY and CDR2 SVGAGI. The CDR3 consists of 14 residues. The germline V and J ends were trimmed by 2 bases and 0 bases, with 7 bases remaining between them.

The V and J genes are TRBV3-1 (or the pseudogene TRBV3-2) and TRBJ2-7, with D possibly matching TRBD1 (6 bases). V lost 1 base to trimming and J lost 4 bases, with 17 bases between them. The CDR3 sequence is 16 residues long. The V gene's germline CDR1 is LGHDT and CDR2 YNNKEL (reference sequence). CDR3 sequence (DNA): TGTGCCAGCAGCCAAGCGGGACATACCGGTTTTTACGAGCAGTACTTC. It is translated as CASSQAGHTGFYEQYF.

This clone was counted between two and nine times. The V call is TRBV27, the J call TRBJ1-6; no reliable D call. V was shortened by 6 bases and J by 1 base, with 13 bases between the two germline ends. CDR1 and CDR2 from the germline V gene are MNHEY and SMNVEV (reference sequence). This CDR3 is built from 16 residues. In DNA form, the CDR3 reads TGTGCCAGCAGCCCTTTTCCGGGGTCCTATAATTCACCCCTCCACTTT. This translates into CASSPFPGSYNSPLHF.

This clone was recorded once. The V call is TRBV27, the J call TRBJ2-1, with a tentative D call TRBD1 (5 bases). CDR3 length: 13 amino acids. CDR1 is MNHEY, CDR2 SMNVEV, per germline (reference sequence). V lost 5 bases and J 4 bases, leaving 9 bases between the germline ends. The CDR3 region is CASSVTGYNEQFF. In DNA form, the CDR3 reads TGTGCCAGCAGTGTAACAGGTTACAATGAGCAGTTCTTC.

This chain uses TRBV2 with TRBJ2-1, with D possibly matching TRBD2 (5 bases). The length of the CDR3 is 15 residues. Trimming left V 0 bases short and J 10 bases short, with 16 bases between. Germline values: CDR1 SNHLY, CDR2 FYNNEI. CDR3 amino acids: CASSEALIGGGEQFF. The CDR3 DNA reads TGTGCCAGCAGTGAAGCGCTGATAGGAGGCGGCGAGCAGTTCTTC.

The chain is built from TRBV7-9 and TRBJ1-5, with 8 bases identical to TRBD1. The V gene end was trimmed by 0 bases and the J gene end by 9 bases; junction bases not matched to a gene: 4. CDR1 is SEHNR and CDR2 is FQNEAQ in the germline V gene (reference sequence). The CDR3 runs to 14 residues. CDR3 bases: TGTGCCAGCAGCTTAGCGGTACAGGGGGGGCCCCAGCATTTT. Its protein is CASSLAVQGGPQHF.

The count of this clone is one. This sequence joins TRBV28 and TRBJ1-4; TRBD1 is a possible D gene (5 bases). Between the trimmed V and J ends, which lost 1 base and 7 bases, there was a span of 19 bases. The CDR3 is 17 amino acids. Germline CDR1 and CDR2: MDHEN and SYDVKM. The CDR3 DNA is TGTGCCAGCAGTTTATATGGCCACAGGACCCAAGGTGAAAAACTGTTTTTT. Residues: CASSLYGHRTQGEKLFF.

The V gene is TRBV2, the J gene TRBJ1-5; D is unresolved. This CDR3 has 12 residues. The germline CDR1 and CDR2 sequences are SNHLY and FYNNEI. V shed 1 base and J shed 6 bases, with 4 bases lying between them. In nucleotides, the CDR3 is TGTGCCAGCAGTGAAGACGGTCAGCCCCAGCATTTT. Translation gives CASSEDGQPQHF.

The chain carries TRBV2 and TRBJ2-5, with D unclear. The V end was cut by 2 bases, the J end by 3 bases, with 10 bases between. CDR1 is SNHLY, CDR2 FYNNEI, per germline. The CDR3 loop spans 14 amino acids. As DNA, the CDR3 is TGTGCCAGCAGTGAACTAGGCGCCAAAGAGACCCAGTACTTC. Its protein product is CASSELGAKETQYF. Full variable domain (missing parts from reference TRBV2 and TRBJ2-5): EPEVTQTPSHQVTQMGQEVILRCVPISNHLYFYWYRQILGQKVEFLVSFYNNEISEKSEIFDDQFSVERPDGSNFTLKIRSTKLEDSAMYFCASSELGAKETQYFGPGTRLLVL.

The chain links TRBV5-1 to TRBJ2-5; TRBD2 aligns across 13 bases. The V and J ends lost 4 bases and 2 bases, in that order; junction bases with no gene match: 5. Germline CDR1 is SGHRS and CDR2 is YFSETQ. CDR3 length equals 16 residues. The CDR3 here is CASSRGLAGVQETQYF. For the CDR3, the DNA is TGCGCCAGCAGCCGCGGACTAGCGGGGGTTCAAGAGACCCAGTACTTC.

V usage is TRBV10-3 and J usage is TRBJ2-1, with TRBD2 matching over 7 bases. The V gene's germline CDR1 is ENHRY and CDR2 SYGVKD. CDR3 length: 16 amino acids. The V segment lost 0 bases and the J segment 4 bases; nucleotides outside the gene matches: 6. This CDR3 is CAISESMRGSYNEQFF. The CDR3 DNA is TGTGCCATCAGTGAGTCGATGCGCGGGAGTTACAATGAGCAGTTCTTC.

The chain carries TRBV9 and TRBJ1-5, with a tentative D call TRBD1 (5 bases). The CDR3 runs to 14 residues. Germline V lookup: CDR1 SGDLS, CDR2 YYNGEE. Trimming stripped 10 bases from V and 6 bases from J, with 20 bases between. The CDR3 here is CAWPGGEIFQPQHF. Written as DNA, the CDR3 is TGTGCCTGGCCGGGGGGGGAAATATTTCAGCCCCAGCATTTT.

CDR3 sequence: CASSLEGALHF. The CDR3 nucleotides are TGTGCCAGCAGTTTAGAGGGGGCCCTCCACTTT. This sequence joins TRBV12-3 or TRBV12-4 and TRBJ1-6; TRBD1 might be the D (6 bases). V was clipped by 1 base and J by 14 bases, with 6 bases between them. The CDR3 consists of 11 residues.

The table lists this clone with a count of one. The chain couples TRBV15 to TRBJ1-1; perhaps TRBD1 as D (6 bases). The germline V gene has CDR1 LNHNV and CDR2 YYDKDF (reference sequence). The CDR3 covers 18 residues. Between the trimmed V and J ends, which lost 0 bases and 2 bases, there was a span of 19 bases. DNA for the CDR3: TGTGCCACCAGCAGAGATCCTGGACTAGCCGGGGGCAACACTGAAGCTTTCTTT. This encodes CATSRDPGLAGGNTEAFF.

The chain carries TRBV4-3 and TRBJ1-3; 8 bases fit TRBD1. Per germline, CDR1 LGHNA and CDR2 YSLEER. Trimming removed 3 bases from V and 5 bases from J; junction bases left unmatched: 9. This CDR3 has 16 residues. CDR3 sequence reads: CASSQGQALARNTIYF. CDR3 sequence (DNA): TGCGCCAGCAGCCAGGGACAGGCCCTCGCCCGAAACACCATATATTTT.

The CDR3 loop reads CASSYDRGWYEQYF. Written as DNA, the CDR3 is TGTGCCAGCAGCTACGACAGGGGGTGGTACGAGCAGTACTTC. The chain has TRBV5-6 and TRBJ2-7; 9 nucleotides agree with TRBD1. CDR3 length: 14 residues. V shed 3 bases, J shed 4 bases, and the junction held 5 bases outside the gene matches. Germline assignment: CDR1 SGHDT and CDR2 YYEEEE.

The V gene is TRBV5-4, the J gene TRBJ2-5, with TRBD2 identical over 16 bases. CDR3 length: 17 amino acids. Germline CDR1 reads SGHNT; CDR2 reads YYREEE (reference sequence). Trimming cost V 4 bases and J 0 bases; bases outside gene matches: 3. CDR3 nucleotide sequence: TGTGCCAGCAGCCAGGGGACTAGCGGGGGGGACCAAGAGACCCAGTACTTC. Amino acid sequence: CASSQGTSGGDQETQYF.

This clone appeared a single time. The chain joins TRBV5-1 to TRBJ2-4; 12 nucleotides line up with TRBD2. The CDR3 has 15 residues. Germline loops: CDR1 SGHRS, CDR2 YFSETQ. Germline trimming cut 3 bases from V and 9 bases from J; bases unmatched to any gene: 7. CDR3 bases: TGCGCCAGCAGCTCCCGGACTAGCGGGATAGGCATTCAGTACTTC. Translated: CASSSRTSGIGIQYF.

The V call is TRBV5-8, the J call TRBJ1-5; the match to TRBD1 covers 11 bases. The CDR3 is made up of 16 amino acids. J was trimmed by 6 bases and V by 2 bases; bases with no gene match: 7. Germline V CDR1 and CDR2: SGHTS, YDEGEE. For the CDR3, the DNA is TGTGCCAGCAGCTTTTCTTGGACAGGGGGCGGTCAGCCCCAGCATTTT. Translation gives CASSFSWTGGGQPQHF.